This T cell receptor beta chain was observed in a study of early T cells in non-severe SARS-CoV-2 infection. Study-level information: The input, bulk RNA from unsorted whole blood, was sequenced, and chains were unpaired. The study, taken as a whole, reports: Anti-spike CD8 specificities were favored by VDJdb matching, whose results missed private and CD4 specificities.

Germline V gene lookup returns CDR1 SGHTA and CDR2 FQGNSA. J was trimmed by 2 bases and V by 2 bases; bases with no gene match: 6. CDR3 size: 15 residues. Individual cDNA molecules were tagged with unique molecular identifiers, the study reported. A single record per CDR3 protein comes from TCRdb applying MiXCR to the 5' RACE reads. The sample lists about 81,000 distinct CDR3 sequences; 6% to 7% were seen once. This clonotype was seen more than once but under ten times. Its antigen remains unknown. This rearrangement joins TRBV7-2 to TRBJ2-7, with TRBD2 matching over 7 bases. Sequencing was done on a sample of whole blood. The sequence came from an adult who was a healthcare worker with PCR-confirmed SARS-CoV-2 infection or an uninfected control (not recorded which). The CDR3 protein is CASSLSGTETYEQYF. As DNA, the CDR3 is TGTGCCAGCAGCTTAAGCGGGACGGAGACCTACGAGCAGTACTTC.